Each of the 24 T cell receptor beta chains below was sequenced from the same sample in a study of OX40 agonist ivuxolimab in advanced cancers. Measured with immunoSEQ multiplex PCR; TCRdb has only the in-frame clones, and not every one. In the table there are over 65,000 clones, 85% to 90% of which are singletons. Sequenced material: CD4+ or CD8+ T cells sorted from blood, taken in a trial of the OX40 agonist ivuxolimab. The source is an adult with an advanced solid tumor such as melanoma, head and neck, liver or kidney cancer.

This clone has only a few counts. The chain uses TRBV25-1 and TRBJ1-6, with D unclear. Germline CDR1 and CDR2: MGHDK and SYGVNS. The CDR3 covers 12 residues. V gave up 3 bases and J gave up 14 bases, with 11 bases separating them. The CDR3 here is CASSEGLRTLHF. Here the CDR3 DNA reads TGTGCCAGCAGTGAGGGGTTAAGAACCCTCCACTTT.

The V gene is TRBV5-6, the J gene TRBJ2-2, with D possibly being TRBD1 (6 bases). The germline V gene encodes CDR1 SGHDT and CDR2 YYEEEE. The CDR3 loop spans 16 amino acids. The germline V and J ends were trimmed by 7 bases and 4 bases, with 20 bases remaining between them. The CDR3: CASSKQGSGATGELFF. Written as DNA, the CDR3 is TGTGCCAGCTCCAAACAGGGAAGTGGGGCCACCGGGGAGCTGTTTTTT.

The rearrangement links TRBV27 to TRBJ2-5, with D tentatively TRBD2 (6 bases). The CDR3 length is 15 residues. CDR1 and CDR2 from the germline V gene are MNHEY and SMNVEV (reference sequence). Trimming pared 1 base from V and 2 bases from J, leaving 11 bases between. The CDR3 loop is CASSLYSGGQETQYF. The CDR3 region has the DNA TGTGCCAGCAGTTTATATAGCGGAGGTCAAGAGACCCAGTACTTC.

The CDR3 DNA follows: TGTGCCAGCAGAACCCGACAGACCCCTTCCTACGAGCAGTACTTC. It specifies CASRTRQTPSYEQYF. The V and J genes are TRBV7-8 and TRBJ2-7; possibly TRBD1 for D (5 bases). The V end lost 6 bases, the J end lost 1 base, and 16 bases lay between the germline ends. There are 15 residues in the CDR3. In germline, CDR1 is SGHVS, CDR2 FQNEAQ.

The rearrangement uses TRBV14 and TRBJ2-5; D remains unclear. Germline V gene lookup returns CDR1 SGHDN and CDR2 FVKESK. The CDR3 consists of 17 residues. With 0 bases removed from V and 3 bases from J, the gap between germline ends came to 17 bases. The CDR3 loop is CASSQDGLRYREETQYF. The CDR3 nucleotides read TGTGCCAGCAGCCAAGATGGGTTAAGATACCGAGAAGAGACCCAGTACTTC.

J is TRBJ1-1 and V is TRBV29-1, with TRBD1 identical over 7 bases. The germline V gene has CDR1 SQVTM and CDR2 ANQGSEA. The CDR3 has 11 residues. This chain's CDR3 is CSSHRGTEAFF. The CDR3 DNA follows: TGCAGTTCTCACAGGGGCACTGAAGCTTTCTTT.

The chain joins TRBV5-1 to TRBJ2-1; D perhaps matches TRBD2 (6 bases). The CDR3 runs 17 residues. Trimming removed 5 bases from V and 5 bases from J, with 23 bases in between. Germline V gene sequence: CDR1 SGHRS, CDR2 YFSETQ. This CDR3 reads CASSRGVVGRTNNEQFF. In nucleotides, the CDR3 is TGCGCCAGCAGTCGAGGGGTTGTGGGGAGGACAAACAATGAGCAGTTCTTC.

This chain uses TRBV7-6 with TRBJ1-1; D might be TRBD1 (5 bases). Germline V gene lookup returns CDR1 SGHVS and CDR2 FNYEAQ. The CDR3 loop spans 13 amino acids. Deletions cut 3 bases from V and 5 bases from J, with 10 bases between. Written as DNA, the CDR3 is TGTGCCAGCAGCTTGGGGGGGAGGACTGAAGCTTTCTTT. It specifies CASSLGGRTEAFF.

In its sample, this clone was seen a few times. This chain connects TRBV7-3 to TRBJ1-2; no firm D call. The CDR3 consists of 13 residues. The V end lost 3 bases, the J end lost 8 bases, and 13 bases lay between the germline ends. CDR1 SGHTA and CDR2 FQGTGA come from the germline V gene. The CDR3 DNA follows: TGTGCCAGCAGCTTTAGTGGCCGCCACGGCTACACCTTC. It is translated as CASSFSGRHGYTF.

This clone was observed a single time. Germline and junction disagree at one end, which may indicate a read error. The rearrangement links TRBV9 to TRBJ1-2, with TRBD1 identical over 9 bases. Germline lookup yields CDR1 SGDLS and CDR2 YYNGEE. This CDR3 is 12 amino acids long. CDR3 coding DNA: TGTGCCAGCACGCGGGTTGGGGACAGGGCCGTCTTC. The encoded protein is CASTRVGDRAVF.

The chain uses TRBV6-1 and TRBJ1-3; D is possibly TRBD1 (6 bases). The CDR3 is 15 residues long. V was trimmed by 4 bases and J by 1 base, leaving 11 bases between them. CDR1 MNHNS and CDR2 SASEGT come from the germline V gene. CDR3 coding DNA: TGTGCCAGCAGTGTTTCACAGGGATCTGGAAACACCATATATTTT. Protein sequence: CASSVSQGSGNTIYF.

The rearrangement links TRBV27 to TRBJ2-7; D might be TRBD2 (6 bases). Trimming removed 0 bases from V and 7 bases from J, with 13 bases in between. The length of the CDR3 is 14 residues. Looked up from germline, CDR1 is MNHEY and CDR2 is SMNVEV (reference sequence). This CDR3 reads CASSLSQWAGEQYF. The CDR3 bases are TGTGCCAGCAGTTTATCGCAGTGGGCGGGGGAGCAGTACTTC.

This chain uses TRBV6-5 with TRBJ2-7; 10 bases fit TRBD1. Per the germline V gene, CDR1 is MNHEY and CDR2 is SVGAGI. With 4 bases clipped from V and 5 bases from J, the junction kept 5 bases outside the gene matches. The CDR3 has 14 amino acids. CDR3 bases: TGTGCCAGCAGTTCAAGGACAGGGGGGGACGAGCAGTACTTC. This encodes CASSSRTGGDEQYF.

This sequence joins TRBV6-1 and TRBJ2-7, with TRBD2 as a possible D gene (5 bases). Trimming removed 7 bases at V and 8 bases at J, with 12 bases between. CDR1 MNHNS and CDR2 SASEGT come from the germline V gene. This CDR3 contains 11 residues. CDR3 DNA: TGTGCCAGCATACAGACTACCCAGCAGTACTTC. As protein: CASIQTTQQYF.

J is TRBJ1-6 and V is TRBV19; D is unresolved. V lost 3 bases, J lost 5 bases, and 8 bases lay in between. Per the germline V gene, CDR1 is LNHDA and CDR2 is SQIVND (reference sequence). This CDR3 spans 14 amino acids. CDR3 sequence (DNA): TGTGCCAGTAGTATCTGGACTAATAATTCACCCCTCCACTTT. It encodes CASSIWTNNSPLHF.

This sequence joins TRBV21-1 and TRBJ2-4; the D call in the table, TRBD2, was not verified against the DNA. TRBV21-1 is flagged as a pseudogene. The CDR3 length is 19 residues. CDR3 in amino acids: CASSKDSNTGGVGKNIQYF. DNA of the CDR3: TGTGCCAGCAGCAAAGACTCGAACACCGGGGGGGTTGGCAAAAACATTCAGTACTTC.

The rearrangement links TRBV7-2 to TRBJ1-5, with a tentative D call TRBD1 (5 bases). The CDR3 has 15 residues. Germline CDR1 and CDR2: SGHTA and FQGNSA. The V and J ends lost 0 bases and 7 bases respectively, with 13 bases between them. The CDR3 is CASSLAAGRGQPQHF. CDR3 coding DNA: TGTGCCAGCAGCTTAGCGGCAGGGAGAGGGCAGCCCCAGCATTTT.

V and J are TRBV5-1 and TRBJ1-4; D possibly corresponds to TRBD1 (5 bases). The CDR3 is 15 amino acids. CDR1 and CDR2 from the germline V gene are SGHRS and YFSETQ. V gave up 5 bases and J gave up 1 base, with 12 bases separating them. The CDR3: CASRKEGITNEKLFF. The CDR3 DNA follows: TGCGCCAGCAGAAAGGAGGGGATAACTAATGAAAAACTGTTTTTT.

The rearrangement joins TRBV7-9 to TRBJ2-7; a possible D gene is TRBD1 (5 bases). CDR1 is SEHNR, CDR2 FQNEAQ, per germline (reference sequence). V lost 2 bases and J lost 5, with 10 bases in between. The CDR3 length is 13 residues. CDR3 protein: CASSLNRGHEQYF. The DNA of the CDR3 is TGTGCCAGCAGCTTAAATAGGGGTCACGAGCAGTACTTC. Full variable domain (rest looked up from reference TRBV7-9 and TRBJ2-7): DTGVSQNPRHKITKRGQNVTFRCDPISEHNRLYWYRQTLGQGPEFLTYFQNEAQLEKSRLLSDRFSAERPKGSFSTLEIQRTEQGDSAMYLCASSLNRGHEQYFGPGTRLTVT.

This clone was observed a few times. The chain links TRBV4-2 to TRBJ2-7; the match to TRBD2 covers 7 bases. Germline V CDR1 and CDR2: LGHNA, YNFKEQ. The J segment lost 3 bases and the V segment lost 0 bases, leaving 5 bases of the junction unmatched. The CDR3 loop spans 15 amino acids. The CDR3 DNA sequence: TGTGCCAGCAGCCAAGATGCGGGAGAATACTACGAGCAGTACTTC. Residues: CASSQDAGEYYEQYF.

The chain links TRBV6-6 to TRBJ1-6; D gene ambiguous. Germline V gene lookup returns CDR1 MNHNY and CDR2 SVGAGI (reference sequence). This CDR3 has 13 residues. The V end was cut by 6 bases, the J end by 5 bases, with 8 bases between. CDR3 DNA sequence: TGTGCCAGCAGCCGGACCGATAATTCACCCCTCCACTTT. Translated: CASSRTDNSPLHF.

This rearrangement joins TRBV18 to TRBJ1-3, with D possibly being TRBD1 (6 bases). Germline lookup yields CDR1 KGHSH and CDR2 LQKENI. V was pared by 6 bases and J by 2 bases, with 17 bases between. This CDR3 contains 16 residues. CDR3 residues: CASSPRTGGTGNTIYF. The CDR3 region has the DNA TGTGCCAGCTCCCCCAGGACCGGGGGCACTGGAAACACCATATATTTT.

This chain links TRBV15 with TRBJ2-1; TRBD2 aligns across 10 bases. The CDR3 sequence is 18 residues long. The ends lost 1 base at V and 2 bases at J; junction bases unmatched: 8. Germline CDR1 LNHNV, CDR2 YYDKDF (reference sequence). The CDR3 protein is CATSRVRSTSGTYNEQFF. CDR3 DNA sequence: TGTGCCACCAGCAGAGTACGTAGTACTAGCGGGACCTACAATGAGCAGTTCTTC.

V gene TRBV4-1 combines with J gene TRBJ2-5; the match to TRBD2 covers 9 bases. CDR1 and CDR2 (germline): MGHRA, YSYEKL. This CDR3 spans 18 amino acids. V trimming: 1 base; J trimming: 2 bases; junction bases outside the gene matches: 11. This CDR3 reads CASSQGLRWTSAQETQYF. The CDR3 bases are TGCGCCAGCAGCCAAGGACTACGGTGGACTAGCGCACAAGAGACCCAGTACTTC.